This T cell receptor (beta chain) was identified during a study of cytomegalovirus exposure and HLA in healthy donors (dated by TCRdb to the late 2010s). Context from the whole study: In an earlier analysis of approximately 500 of the donors, less than 350 Gb of sequence data and approximately 100 million unique TCR beta sequences from about 190 million T cells were reported. An early release covering some 640 HLA-typed donors comprised about 310 gigabases of sequencing data and 85 million to 100 million unique TCR sequences. Of the 398 genotyped donors, approximately 80% were placed in the genetic ancestry cluster associated with self-reported Caucasian donors. The study aimed to test whether signatures of past pathogen exposure could be identified by cataloging public T cell receptors. The T cell repertoires of 700 or so subjects were profiled by immunosequencing and related to cytomegalovirus serostatus. In addition to the first cohort of 500 to 850 subjects, a separate validation cohort of 120 different subjects was used. The study combined high-throughput TCR immunosequencing, statistical association of individual TCRs with disease status, and machine learning to predict cytomegalovirus infection status. A later analysis re-examined previously published TCR beta repertoires from about 670 donors and added high-resolution HLA genotyping to investigate patterns of TCR occurrence. In the later analysis, no new phenotypic data were used to find candidate immune exposures; instead, reliance was placed on TCR beta sequences and their occurrence across donors. An earlier analysis of several hundred of the donors applied high-throughput TCR beta sequencing to assess whether each TCR beta V gene segment acted as functional or pseudogenic. Donor age, sex, ethnicity and CMV serostatus were collected together with the repertoire data. A later genetic analysis took genome-wide SNP genotypes for about three fifths of the roughly 670 donors and used that subset as a discovery cohort. All discovery cohort repertoires had been generated on a single sequencing platform. HLA typing included class I and class II loci at four-digit resolution. Typing coverage varied by locus: 629-630 donors for A, B, C, DRB1 and DQB1; approximately 520 for DQA1; over 600 for DPA1; more than 450 for DPB1. Because of strong linkage in the cohort, five DR-DQ haplotypes were treated as single units for association and clustering. Across approximately 400 genotyped donors of the cohort, an average of about 240,000 unique TCR beta nucleotide sequences per donor were sequenced, and about a sixth of those sequences were non-productive.

The full study reports these points: Sequencing depth was assumed to be roughly uniform across donors in the presence/absence analyses, though that assumption may not hold. Strong co-occurrence of HLA alleles, especially DR and DQ, made assigning TCR associations to individual alleles difficult. An earlier analysis of approximately 530 of the donors showed that most TCR beta V segments appeared in productive rearrangements either about 87% or about 30% of the time, which broadly matched IMGT annotations. A later genetic analysis reported fewer N-insertions in productive TCRs among donors in an Asian-associated ancestry cluster than the roughly 700-donor mean. Correlated functional status among segregating V segments might reflect linkage disequilibrium, but an unknown experimental factor could not be ruled out. In a later analysis, 16,951 TCR beta sequences were associated with specific HLA alleles at a false discovery rate of 0.05. According to a later analysis, most CMV-associated TCR beta chains appeared to be HLA-restricted, and the HLA associations seemed to be driven largely by CMV exposure. In both the original and validation cohorts, the classifier was reported to diagnose cytomegalovirus status with high specificity and sensitivity. A further reported finding was that TCR beta sequences accurately predicted the HLA-A and HLA-B alleles for most subjects in the first cohort. A group of highly shared sequence variants was considered likely to be a technical artifact of the sequencing pipeline. Most TCR sequences were seen in very few donors, while some public TCRs were found in many individuals. The authors suggested that the approach could potentially be generalized to other disease states and immunological phenotypes. An association between a missense DCLRE1C variant and V-gene and J-gene trimming of TCR beta chains was found in a later genetic analysis and replicated in an independent cohort. According to a later analysis, TCR association rates differed among HLA loci, with DRB1 alleles showing the most associated TCRs and HLA-C alleles showing the fewest. Because some donors lacked HLA typing at each locus, the association tests relied only on the typed subset. Some IMGT-functional V segments, including TRBV6-2 and TRBV6-3, could not be distinguished by the 87-base-pair reads and were therefore excluded. In this cohort, only TCR beta chains were sequenced, and detectable features were limited by the absence of alpha or paired-chain data. According to a later analysis, parvovirus B19, influenza, CMV and Epstein-Barr virus appeared linked to several top co-occurrence clusters. A later analysis found that HLA-associated TCR beta chains were more clonally expanded and had lower generation probabilities than equally common non-associated chains. Over 15 rarely observed V segments, including chromosome 9 orphons, were excluded from the earlier analysis of approximately 500 of the donors because counts were too low. In vitro tests confirmed that three of the cytomegalovirus-associated TCR beta chains recognize cytomegalovirus antigens. CMV serostatus was the only immune exposure information available for the cohort. The study gave a list of roughly 150 TCR beta chains associated with cytomegalovirus.

The library relied on the immunoSEQ multiplex PCR assay. For the multiplex PCR, a mixture combining 60 forward primers for TCR Vbeta segments and 13 reverse primers for TCR Jbeta segments was used. The CDR3 region of rearranged TCR beta genes was amplified from genomic DNA with a multiplex PCR assay. The Illumina HiSeq System was used to sequence the amplified TCR beta libraries as 87-base-pair reads. The source study handled its data this way. In a later analysis, 70 million to 95 million unique TCR beta chains were counted across the 500 to 700 repertoires, and around 10 million of these chains were shared by at least two donors. A nearest-neighbor algorithm error-corrected the raw reads and collapsed the reads into unique sequences, merging closely related sequences to remove PCR and sequencing errors. CDR3 sequences were aligned to IMGT reference sequences to assign V, D and J gene segments. For a sequence to be retained, a match of at least six nucleotides was required to both a V gene segment and a J gene segment. Rearrangements were called productive when the CDR3 lacked stop codons and stayed in frame with V and J; all others were non-productive. CDR3 was defined according to IMGT convention as the region running from the second conserved V-encoded cysteine to the conserved J-encoded phenylalanine. In an earlier analysis of just under 600 of the donors, sequences lacking an unambiguous match to a single V gene segment were excluded. In an earlier analysis of more than 500 of the donors, a V segment was called functional when productive rearrangements were above 56.7%, and segregating when the standard deviation between donors exceeded 5%. A statistical classification framework was built to diagnose cytomegalovirus status from the catalog of TCR beta chain sequences. A later analysis assigned V and J genes by comparing TCR nucleotide sequences with IMGT/GENE-DB human TR gene sequences. In a later analysis, CDR3 sequences and most-parsimonious VDJ recombination scenarios were assigned using the TCRdist pipeline. In a later analysis, each TCR beta chain was defined by its CDR3 amino acid sequence together with its V-gene family, and reads lacking a unique V-gene family were excluded. As a way to deal with suspected cross-contamination and a sequencing artifact, a later analysis dropped hundreds of nucleotide sequences that were highly shared and had low generation probability. A later analysis calculated a clonal expansion index for each public chain from normalized within-repertoire ranks of inferred template counts. In a later analysis, generation probabilities were computed with a VDJ recombination model fitted to out-of-frame rearrangements, and the resulting probabilities were checked against IGoR. In a later analysis, TCR-TCR, TCR-HLA and TCR-CMV co-occurrence was scored with hypergeometric tests, and a repertoire-size bias correction was applied to TCR pairs. False discovery rates were estimated in a later analysis by permuting HLA or CMV assignments 20 times. A later analysis grouped co-occurring TCRs with DBSCAN, adding TCRdist sequence similarity when clustering within HLA-allele-positive subsets. Repertoires with fewer than 30,000 or more than 120,000 public chains were left out of co-occurrence clustering, as were about five repertoires with anomalous nucleotide sharing. The clones in this table, taken by TCRdb from immuneACCESS, are in-frame only. Not every clone is retained; where verified, under half of the shortfall comes from an unresolved V gene, and the cause of the rest is unknown. The D gene and trimming were derived from the DNA, and the V and J assignments and clone size from that table. The sample table lists some 170,000 clones, approximately 80% of them with a count of one. 3.7% of the sample is taken by the ten largest.

V is cut by 7 bases and J by 0 bases, and the space between the germline ends is 16 bases. The CDR3 numbers 17 residues from cysteine through phenylalanine. The DNA shown is the 51-base CDR3, in frame from base 1. Based on the germline V gene (reference sequence), the CDR1 and CDR2 sequences are LNHDA and SQIVND. Points on this clone: Its binding antigen is unknown. No much larger clonotype is one base removed from it; base qualities were not supplied.

The cohort comprised more than 550 healthy bone marrow donors. Cohort members were all nominally healthy when sampled, although unrecorded immune exposures were likely present. The donor tested CMV seropositive and was one of the 289 seropositive cohort members. A peripheral blood sample was provided by each donor, and peripheral blood mononuclear cells were used for TCR beta sequencing. The Qiagen DNeasy Blood Extraction Kit was used to extract genomic DNA from the blood cell samples. This receptor chain uses TRBV19 and TRBJ2-6, with TRBD1 perhaps the D gene, on 5 matching bases. The sequencing sample was made of PBMCs. The clonotype was recovered from a man aged 30-40 years in good health and CMV-seropositive. The DNA sequence is TGTGCCAGTACCGGTGGGGCAGCCACCTCTGGGGCCAACGTCCTGACTTTC. It specifies CASTGGAATSGANVLTF.